These T cell receptor beta chains were read from a single sample in a study of shared clonotypes between healthy human individuals. Profiling relied on immunoSEQ multiplex PCR, and the TCRdb table lists in-frame clones only, not all of them. The sample holds around 510,000 clones, about 96% seen once. Input material: naive CD4+ T cells sorted from blood. Source of these receptors: a woman in her 30s in good health. Both conserved end residues are part of each CDR3. D genes are given only for firm matches. The size entry is marked missing in some rows and otherwise reads once, few, many or a size class.

V: TRBV11-1
D: TRBD1
J: TRBJ1-1
size: once
CDR3: CASSLAESGTVEAFF
DNA: TGTGCCAGCAGCTTAGCGGAGAGCGGGACAGTTGAAGCTTTCTTT

V: TRBV19
D: TRBD1
J: TRBJ2-7
size: -
CDR3: CASKDRGESYEQYF
DNA: TGTGCCAGTAAGGACAGGGGGGAGTCCTACGAGCAGTACTTC

V: TRBV10-2
D: -
J: TRBJ1-4
size: -
CDR3: CASTEEGDATNEKLFF
DNA: TGCGCCAGCACCGAGGAAGGGGACGCAACTAATGAAAAACTGTTTTTT

V: TRBV5-1
D: TRBD1
J: TRBJ2-6
size: -
CDR3: CASSAGGSGANVLTF
DNA: TGCGCCAGCAGCGCAGGGGGCTCTGGGGCCAACGTCCTGACTTTC

V: TRBV2
D: -
J: TRBJ1-2
size: -
CDR3: CASSGGGYYGYTF
DNA: TGTGCCAGCAGCGGGGGGGGATACTATGGCTACACCTTC

V: TRBV20-1
D: -
J: TRBJ2-3
size: once
CDR3: CSARGYTQYF
DNA: TGCAGTGCTAGAGGGTATACGCAGTATTTT

V: TRBV15
D: TRBD1
J: TRBJ1-4
size: -
CDR3: CATSGTGTVMERLFF
DNA: TGTGCCACCAGCGGGACCGGGACAGTCATGGAGAGACTGTTTTTT

V: TRBV2
D: TRBD2
J: TRBJ2-5
size: once
CDR3: CASSGTSGRETQYF
DNA: TGTGCCAGCAGCGGGACTAGCGGGCGGGAGACCCAGTACTTC

V: TRBV10-3
D: -
J: TRBJ1-4
size: -
CDR3: CAISDPRVGFEKLFF
DNA: TGTGCCATCAGTGATCCCAGGGTGGGGTTTGAAAAACTGTTTTTT

V: TRBV14
D: -
J: TRBJ2-1
size: -
CDR3: CASSRSVYSYNEQFF
DNA: TGTGCCAGCAGCCGTAGCGTCTACTCCTACAATGAGCAGTTCTTC